A single TCR beta chain is shown here with its context. This record belongs to a study of blood T cell repertoires in COVID-19. Study at large: Acute-phase and convalescent COVID-19 samples originated in the United States, Italy and Spain. Sources were T cells, B-cell-depleted T cells, or PBMCs; the material itself was cDNA or gDNA.

Germline-derived CDR1 and CDR2 are GTSNPN and SVGIG (reference sequence). After removal of 3 bases from V and 5 bases from J, the junction contained 10 bases not matched to a gene. The CDR3 sequence is 14 residues long. Per the original methods: How many nucleated cells were present was estimated from reference gene primer amplification. Sequencing used immunoSEQ multiplex PCR; TCRdb keeps in-frame clones, though not all of them. That table gives V, J and clone size, and the DNA gave D and trimming. This table has almost 50,000 clones, 70% to 85% appearing once. The receptor was derived from a man between 70 and 80 years old with acute or convalescent COVID-19. V gene TRBV30 combines with J gene TRBJ2-7; 7 nucleotides match TRBD2. What was sequenced was peripheral blood. The CDR3 DNA sequence: TGTGCCTGGAGATTCGGACTAGAAGGCAACGAGCAGTACTTC. Protein: CAWRFGLEGNEQYF. The full variable domain, completed using reference TRBV30 and TRBJ2-7, is SQTIHQWPATLVQPVGSPLSLECTVEGTSNPNLYWYRQAAGRGLQLLFYSVGIGQISSEVPQNLSASRPQDRQFILSSKKLLLSDSGFYLCAWRFGLEGNEQYFGPGTRLTVT.